This T cell receptor beta chain derives from a study of beta chain features in type 1 diabetes. The study's findings and limits: Patients with Type 1 diabetes showed moderately but significantly shorter TCRB CDR3s in all four CD4+ subsets.

Expressed TCRB transcripts were sequenced because the isolated RNA had all been reverse transcribed beforehand. Naive, central memory and regulatory T cell samples came to a mean of roughly 3.6 million reads. Clones were read by immunoSEQ multiplex PCR, and TCRdb kept only the in-frame ones, dropping some. Of 400,000 to 550,000 clones listed, about an eighth are singletons. Germline V gene lookup returns CDR1 SEHNR and CDR2 FQNEAQ (reference sequence). This CDR3 comprises 16 residues. With 7 bases removed from V and 1 base from J, the gap between germline ends came to 20 bases. Concerning this clone itself: Its antigen is currently unknown.

Each of the CD4+ naive, central memory, regulatory and stem cell-like memory populations was sorted via CD45RO/CCR7/CD25/CD127/CD95/CD27. Populations obtained by sorting all exceeded 95% purity. Sequencing was performed on naive CD4+ T cells from blood. This TCR was recovered from a woman aged 18-29 years in good health. The chain uses TRBV7-9 and TRBJ2-7; no clear D gene. The CDR3 DNA follows: TGTGCCAGCACCAACACACCCCCGGTGGCATCCTACGAGCAGTACGTC. It codes for CASTNTPPVASYEQYV.